This T cell receptor (beta chain) was observed in a study of PD-1 blockade in mismatch repair-deficient tumors (dated by TCRdb to the late 2010s). Context from the whole study: Between September 2013 and 2016, 86 consecutive patients with around 11 mismatch repair-deficient cancer types, all previously treated and progressing, were enrolled in the trial. Tumor-associated T cell clones were tracked in the peripheral blood of patients responding to PD-1 blockade by deep sequencing of TCR CDR3 regions. General conclusions and limits of the study: Rapid expansion after pembrolizumab followed by contraction, generally before radiologic responses, was shown by tumor-resident clones, which were often undetectable in blood before treatment.

To prepare the library, the immunoSEQ multiplex PCR assay was applied. Entries here come from immuneACCESS through TCRdb and include only in-frame sequences with V and J called. Some clones fail to appear in such tables; in the studies checked, an unresolved V gene covers under half of the shortfall, and the cause of the remainder is unknown. The sample table lists tens of thousands of clones, about four fifths of them with a count of one. Together, the top ten hold approximately 5.1% of the sample. A note on this clone: Its antigen target is currently unknown. No quality values exist for individual bases; no much larger clone is one base distant.

Taken from cysteine to phenylalanine, the CDR3 has 16 residues. The sequence is cut down to CDR3 DNA, 48 bases in frame from base 1. CDR1 and CDR2, looked up from the germline V gene (reference sequence), are SEHNR and FQNEAQ. The V and J ends are trimmed by 3 bases and 5 bases, leaving 20 bases between them. For each enrolled patient, mismatch repair deficiency was established using either polymerase chain reaction or immunohistochemistry. TCR sequencing was performed for three patients who responded to pembrolizumab therapy. In the phase II trial, pembrolizumab PD-1 blockade was tested prospectively in advanced mismatch repair-deficient cancers, no matter which tissue of origin the cancers came from. Peripheral blood T cell samples were collected serially, before PD-1 blockade began and at several time points afterward. Blood sampling time points were reported as weeks after the first dose of pembrolizumab.

The starting material was peripheral blood, obtained 44 weeks after starting pembrolizumab. The chain uses TRBV7-9 and TRBJ2-7; D gene: possibly TRBD1, on 6 matching bases. This TCR was recovered from an adult with mismatch repair-deficient cancer. The CDR3 region reads CASSFRTVRGVDEQYF. The nucleotide sequence reads TGTGCCAGCAGCTTTAGGACCGTCAGGGGTGTAGACGAGCAGTACTTC. Full variable domain (CDR3 extended with the reference TRBV7-9 and TRBJ2-7 proteins): DTGVSQNPRHKITKRGQNVTFRCDPISEHNRLYWYRQTLGQGPEFLTYFQNEAQLEKSRLLSDRFSAERPKGSFSTLEIQRTEQGDSAMYLCASSFRTVRGVDEQYFGPGTRLTVT.